These 10 T cell receptor beta chains were all obtained from the same sample, sequenced in a study of control samples from healthy donors and cancer patients. TCRdb's table, derived via immunoSEQ multiplex PCR, lists solely in-frame clones and lacks some. The sample holds roughly 60,000 clones; roughly 94% are singletons and the top ten take roughly 4%. Sequenced material: blood. The origin of the receptors is a man under 40 in good health.

The rearrangement uses TRBV10-2 and TRBJ2-2, with unresolved D. CDR1 is WSHSY, CDR2 SAAADI, per germline. The V and J ends lost 2 bases and 3 bases respectively, with 10 bases between them. The length of the CDR3 is 15 residues. The chain's CDR3 is CASSEVGKDTGELFF. CDR3 coding DNA: TGCGCCAGCAGTGAGGTGGGGAAGGACACCGGGGAGCTGTTTTTT.

The chain carries TRBV27 and TRBJ2-7; D uncertain. Germline CDR1 and CDR2: MNHEY and SMNVEV (reference sequence). V was trimmed by 3 bases and J by 0 bases, leaving 6 bases between them. This CDR3 comprises 13 residues. CDR3 residues: CASSLAFSYEQYF. CDR3 in DNA: TGTGCCAGCAGTTTGGCATTCTCCTACGAGCAGTACTTC.

The J gene is TRBJ1-1, the V gene TRBV7-2; D unresolved. The CDR3 consists of 13 residues. With 1 base removed from V and 1 base from J, the gap between germline ends came to 4 bases. Per germline, CDR1 SGHTA and CDR2 FQGNSA. The CDR3 nucleotides are TGTGCCAGCAGCTTAGGTTCGAACACTGAAGCTTTCTTT. Protein sequence: CASSLGSNTEAFF.

This sequence joins TRBV5-6 and TRBJ2-2, with 7 bases identical to TRBD2. From germline, CDR1 is SGHDT and CDR2 YYEEEE. The CDR3 consists of 18 residues. V lost 2 bases and J lost 5; bases outside the gene matches: 15. CDR3 sequence (DNA): TGTGCCAGCAGCTTAATGGTACGAGGGAGGGGTCGGACCGGGGAGCTGTTTTTT. Its protein is CASSLMVRGRGRTGELFF.

This chain joins TRBV11-2 and TRBJ2-7, with 7 bases fitting TRBD1. Germline CDR1 SGHAT, CDR2 FQNNGV. V gave up 5 bases and J gave up 1 base; unmatched junction bases: 8. The CDR3 contains 15 residues. The chain's CDR3 is CASSLAGTASYEQYF. CDR3 nucleotides: TGTGCCAGCAGCCTCGCCGGGACAGCGTCCTACGAGCAGTACTTC.

The chain uses TRBV6-5 and TRBJ2-7, with a tentative D call TRBD1 (6 bases). Trimming pared 5 bases from V and 11 bases from J, leaving 16 bases between. The CDR3 is 12 residues long. Germline V gene lookup returns CDR1 MNHEY and CDR2 SVGAGI. The CDR3 region is CASSTGSEVKYF. CDR3 coding DNA: TGTGCCAGCAGTACAGGGTCTGAGGTAAAGTACTTC.

In its sample, this clone was seen once. The genes are TRBV25-1 and TRBJ1-2; D is uncertain. CDR1 and CDR2 (germline): MGHDK, SYGVNS. Trimming stripped 8 bases from V and 2 bases from J, with 9 bases between. The CDR3 length is 12 residues. The CDR3 reads CASRRGNYGYTF. As DNA, the CDR3 is TGTGCCAGCCGCCGAGGGAACTATGGCTACACCTTC.

This clone has a single count. This chain uses TRBV12-2 with TRBJ1-5. TRBV12-2 is shown as a pseudogene. The CDR3 covers 12 residues. In DNA form, the CDR3 reads TGTGTTCCCCGTAAGAGGAATCAGCCCCAGCATTTT. This gives the protein CVPRKRNQPQHF.

The V gene is TRBV9, the J gene TRBJ1-1; D unresolved. Per germline, CDR1 SGDLS and CDR2 YYNGEE. The CDR3 extends over 15 amino acids. The V end was cut by 3 bases, the J end by 3 bases, with 15 bases between. CDR3 in amino acids: CASSATTRRDTEAFF. The DNA of the CDR3 is TGTGCCAGCAGCGCCACCACAAGGAGAGACACTGAAGCTTTCTTT.

This sequence joins TRBV5-1 and TRBJ2-1; 9 nucleotides align to TRBD2. Germline values: CDR1 SGHRS, CDR2 YFSETQ. V trimming: 6 bases; J trimming: 7 bases; junction bases outside the gene matches: 11. CDR3 size: 15 residues. This chain's CDR3 is CASKLIAGVGNEQFF. CDR3 DNA sequence: TGCGCCAGCAAGTTGATAGCGGGAGTAGGGAATGAGCAGTTCTTC.